A selection of T cell receptor beta chains follows, all from one sample in a study of control samples from healthy donors and cancer patients. TCRdb's table, derived via immunoSEQ multiplex PCR, lists solely in-frame clones and lacks some. The sample holds some 65,000 clones; around 84% are singletons and the top ten take 2.5% to 3%. The sample taken for sequencing was PBMCs. The source of these receptors is a woman aged 50 to 60 with lung cancer. Each CDR3 is given with its conserved first and last residue. The D gene is left open where the match is weak. A row's size may be missing; if present it is once, few, many or a size class.

CDR3: CASSQTPGNTIYF
DNA: TGTGCCAGCAGCCAAACACCTGGAAACACCATATATTTT
length: 13
size: .
V: TRBV3-1/TRBV3-2
D: .
J: TRBJ1-3

CDR3: CASTLSGGSYGYTF
DNA: TGTGCCAGCACCCTGTCAGGGGGCAGCTATGGCTACACCTTC
length: 14
size: .
V: TRBV7-2
D: TRBD1
J: TRBJ1-2

CDR3: CASTPPGQETQYF
DNA: TGTGCCAGCACCCCCCCGGGACAAGAGACCCAGTACTTC
length: 13
size: .
V: TRBV6-5
D: .
J: TRBJ2-5

CDR3: CASSSIPRRGEGETQYF
DNA: TGTGCCAGCAGCTCGATACCCAGAAGGGGAGAGGGAGAGACCCAGTACTTC
length: 17
size: .
V: TRBV5-5
D: .
J: TRBJ2-5

CDR3: CASSFSDGEAFF
DNA: TGTGCCAGCAGCTTTTCGGACGGAGAAGCTTTCTTT
length: 12
size: .
V: TRBV7-9
D: .
J: TRBJ1-1

CDR3: CASSTVGAPDTEAFF
DNA: TGCGCCAGCAGCACAGTAGGGGCGCCCGACACTGAAGCTTTCTTT
length: 15
size: .
V: TRBV5-1
D: .
J: TRBJ1-1

CDR3: CAWSVDRSNSPLHF
DNA: TGTGCCTGGAGTGTGGACAGATCTAATTCACCCCTCCACTTT
length: 14
size: .
V: TRBV30
D: .
J: TRBJ1-6

CDR3: CASSVGNMNTEAFF
DNA: TGTGCCAGCAGCGTAGGGAATATGAACACTGAAGCTTTCTTT
length: 14
size: .
V: TRBV9
D: .
J: TRBJ1-1

CDR3: CASSLGDSRLSFYNSPLHF
DNA: TGTGCCAGCAGCTTAGGGGACAGCCGATTATCCTTCTATAATTCACCCCTCCACTTT
length: 19
size: .
V: TRBV7-9
D: TRBD1
J: TRBJ1-6

CDR3: CASSEVTGNTIYF
DNA: TGTGCCAGCAGTGAAGTTACTGGAAACACCATATATTTT
length: 13
size: .
V: TRBV2
D: .
J: TRBJ1-3

CDR3: CATMGSNAGGNQPQHF
DNA: TGTGCCACCATGGGCAGTAATGCCGGGGGCAATCAGCCCCAGCATTTT
length: 16
size: .
V: TRBV10-3
D: .
J: TRBJ1-5

CDR3: CASSLRQTFEQYF
DNA: TGTGCCAGCAGCTTGCGTCAGACCTTCGAGCAGTACTTC
length: 13
size: few
V: TRBV5-4
D: .
J: TRBJ2-7

CDR3: CASGLPGLNEAFF
DNA: TGTGCTAGTGGTTTGCCCGGGCTTAATGAAGCTTTCTTT
length: 13
size: .
V: TRBV12-5
D: .
J: TRBJ1-1

CDR3: CASNEGRGTEAFF
DNA: TGTGCCAGCAACGAGGGTCGGGGCACTGAAGCTTTCTTT
length: 13
size: .
V: TRBV18
D: .
J: TRBJ1-1

CDR3: CASSVGDKGETQYF
DNA: TGTGCCAGCAGTGTTGGAGATAAGGGGGAGACCCAGTACTTC
length: 14
size: .
V: TRBV28
D: .
J: TRBJ2-5

CDR3: CASSALDRNGYTF
DNA: TGTGCCAGCAGTGCCCTGGACAGGAATGGCTACACCTTC
length: 13
size: .
V: TRBV25-1
D: TRBD1
J: TRBJ1-2

CDR3: CASSQDLSLAGGTDTQYF
DNA: TGCGCCAGCAGCCAAGATTTATCACTAGCGGGGGGCACAGATACGCAGTATTTT
length: 18
size: few
V: TRBV4-3
D: TRBD2
J: TRBJ2-3

CDR3: CASSISDSYEQYF
DNA: TGTGCCAGTAGTATATCGGACTCCTACGAGCAGTACTTC
length: 13
size: .
V: TRBV19
D: .
J: TRBJ2-7

CDR3: CASSRNTEAFF
DNA: TGCGCCAGCTCCAGGAACACTGAAGCTTTCTTT
length: 11
size: .
V: TRBV10-2
D: .
J: TRBJ1-1

CDR3: CASSLRLREGAGNTIYF
DNA: TGTGCCAGCAGCTTACGACTCAGGGAGGGGGCTGGAAACACCATATATTTT
length: 17
size: .
V: TRBV7-2
D: .
J: TRBJ1-3

CDR3: CASKSTPSDSPLHF
DNA: TGTGCCAGCAAATCAACCCCGAGCGATTCACCCCTCCACTTT
length: 14
size: .
V: TRBV2
D: .
J: TRBJ1-6

CDR3: CASRDTGTYEQYF
DNA: TGCGCCAGCAGGGATACGGGAACCTACGAGCAGTACTTC
length: 13
size: .
V: TRBV5-1
D: .
J: TRBJ2-7

CDR3: CASSLSALYNEQFF
DNA: TGTGCCAGCAGCTTGAGCGCTTTGTACAATGAGCAGTTCTTC
length: 14
size: .
V: TRBV5-4
D: .
J: TRBJ2-1

CDR3: CASSQDSVGYGYTF
DNA: TGTGCCAGCAGCCAAGATTCAGTTGGCTATGGCTACACCTTC
length: 14
size: few
V: TRBV3-1/TRBV3-2
D: .
J: TRBJ1-2

CDR3: CASSPPLTGELFF
DNA: TGTGCCAGCAGCCCCCCACTCACCGGGGAGCTGTTTTTT
length: 13
size: .
V: TRBV7-9
D: .
J: TRBJ2-2

CDR3: CASSSTDSSFYGYTF
DNA: TGTGCCAGCTCGTCGACGGACAGCTCCTTTTATGGCTACACCTTC
length: 15
size: .
V: TRBV9
D: .
J: TRBJ1-2

CDR3: CASRTQGPGNQPQHF
DNA: TGTGCCAGTAGGACACAGGGTCCTGGCAATCAGCCCCAGCATTTT
length: 15
size: .
V: TRBV19
D: .
J: TRBJ1-5

CDR3: CSASGGSNTEAFF
DNA: TGCAGTGCTAGTGGCGGTTCGAACACTGAAGCTTTCTTT
length: 13
size: once
V: TRBV20-1
D: .
J: TRBJ1-1

CDR3: CASSLDLENTEAFF
DNA: TGCGCCAGCAGCTTGGACTTGGAGAACACTGAAGCTTTCTTT
length: 14
size: .
V: TRBV5-1
D: .
J: TRBJ1-1

CDR3: CSAREGTEAFF
DNA: TGCAGTGCTAGAGAGGGGACTGAAGCTTTCTTT
length: 11
size: .
V: TRBV20-1
D: .
J: TRBJ1-1

CDR3: CATSRDREGSLMNTEAFF
DNA: TGTGCCACCAGCAGAGATCGTGAGGGATCCCTCATGAACACTGAAGCTTTCTTT
length: 18
size: .
V: TRBV15
D: .
J: TRBJ1-1

CDR3: CASSLMGGGADTQYF
DNA: TGTGCCAGCAGCTTAATGGGCGGGGGAGCAGATACGCAGTATTTT
length: 15
size: .
V: TRBV7-2
D: TRBD2
J: TRBJ2-3

CDR3: CASSLNLYRGTEAFF
DNA: TGTGCCAGCAGCCTTAACCTATACAGGGGAACTGAAGCTTTCTTT
length: 15
size: .
V: TRBV3-1/TRBV3-2
D: TRBD1
J: TRBJ1-1

CDR3: CASSIGQTVNYGYTF
DNA: TGTGCCAGTAGTATAGGCCAGACAGTTAACTATGGCTACACCTTC
length: 15
size: .
V: TRBV19
D: .
J: TRBJ1-2

CDR3: CATSGTSGGVDEQFF
DNA: TGTGCCACCAGCGGGACTAGCGGGGGGGTTGATGAGCAGTTCTTC
length: 15
size: few
V: TRBV15
D: TRBD2
J: TRBJ2-1

CDR3: CASSLQPSQGPGELFF
DNA: TGTGCCAGCAGCTTGCAACCATCGCAGGGTCCCGGGGAGCTGTTTTTT
length: 16
size: .
V: TRBV7-3
D: .
J: TRBJ2-2

CDR3: CASSFEIWTGKNTEAFF
DNA: TGTGCCAGCAGCTTCGAAATTTGGACAGGGAAAAACACTGAAGCTTTCTTT
length: 17
size: .
V: TRBV7-9
D: TRBD1
J: TRBJ1-1

CDR3: CASSVYPPPDRGHGYTF
DNA: TGTGCCAGCAGCGTATACCCTCCACCCGACAGGGGTCATGGCTACACCTTC
length: 17
size: .
V: TRBV9
D: TRBD1
J: TRBJ1-2

CDR3: CAISEQREQVGYTF
DNA: TGTGCCATCAGTGAGCAGCGGGAGCAGGTTGGCTACACCTTC
length: 14
size: .
V: TRBV10-3
D: .
J: TRBJ1-2

CDR3: CASSKDVGSGNTIYF
DNA: TGCGCCAGCAGCAAGGACGTTGGCTCTGGAAACACCATATATTTT
length: 15
size: .
V: TRBV5-1
D: .
J: TRBJ1-3

CDR3: CASRLPGTSGYNEQFF
DNA: TGTGCCAGTAGATTACCCGGGACTAGCGGCTACAATGAGCAGTTCTTC
length: 16
size: .
V: TRBV19
D: TRBD2
J: TRBJ2-1

CDR3: CASGDRNTGELFF
DNA: TGTGCCAGCGGGGACAGGAACACCGGGGAGCTGTTTTTT
length: 13
size: once
V: TRBV3-1/TRBV3-2
D: TRBD1
J: TRBJ2-2

CDR3: CASSSGNTEAFF
DNA: TGTGCCAGCAGTTCTGGGAACACTGAAGCTTTCTTT
length: 12
size: .
V: TRBV27
D: .
J: TRBJ1-1

CDR3: CASIPPGGHTEAFF
DNA: TGTGCCAGCATCCCCCCGGGTGGGCACACTGAAGCTTTCTTT
length: 14
size: once
V: TRBV6-5
D: .
J: TRBJ1-1

CDR3: CASSPRGGPNTGELFF
DNA: TGTGCCAGCAGCCCGAGGGGGGGGCCGAACACCGGGGAGCTGTTTTTT
length: 16
size: once
V: TRBV9
D: .
J: TRBJ2-2

CDR3: CASSPDRGSGYTF
DNA: TGTGCCAGCAGCCCCGACAGGGGCTCTGGCTACACCTTC
length: 13
size: .
V: TRBV12-3/TRBV12-4
D: TRBD1
J: TRBJ1-2

CDR3: CASSRQFNTEAFF
DNA: TGTGCCAGCTCACGGCAGTTTAACACTGAAGCTTTCTTT
length: 13
size: .
V: TRBV18
D: .
J: TRBJ1-1

CDR3: CASKEGNYNSPLHF
DNA: TGCGCCAGCAAGGAAGGGAACTATAATTCACCCCTCCACTTT
length: 14
size: .
V: TRBV5-1
D: .
J: TRBJ1-6

CDR3: CASRRTGGIYGYTF
DNA: TGTGCCAGTAGAAGGACAGGGGGAATCTATGGCTACACCTTC
length: 14
size: .
V: TRBV19
D: TRBD1
J: TRBJ1-2

CDR3: CASSLDSGGELFF
DNA: TGTGCCAGCAGCTTGGATAGTGGCGGGGAGCTGTTTTTT
length: 13
size: once
V: TRBV7-9
D: .
J: TRBJ2-2

CDR3: CASSQVRGGIAKNIQYF
DNA: TGTGCCAGCAGCCAGGTAAGGGGGGGGATAGCCAAAAACATTCAGTACTTC
length: 17
size: .
V: TRBV3-1/TRBV3-2
D: .
J: TRBJ2-4

CDR3: CASRQGLNQPQHF
DNA: TGTGCCAGCAGACAGGGCCTCAATCAGCCCCAGCATTTT
length: 13
size: few
V: TRBV7-9
D: .
J: TRBJ1-5

CDR3: CASSPQRSSLASPLHF
DNA: TGTGCCAGTAGTCCACAGCGCTCCTCCCTAGCTTCACCCCTCCACTTT
length: 16
size: few
V: TRBV19
D: .
J: TRBJ1-6